Listed below are T cell receptor beta chains from one sample, sequenced in a study of low-dose radiotherapy and immunotherapy resistance in tumors. MiXCR, applied by TCRdb to the reads, yields one record per CDR3 protein. The table records over 65,000 distinct CDR3 sequences, over 15% of them present only once. Here the sequenced sample was PBMCs, taken before treatment. These TCRs come from a male donor with prostate cancer. CDR3s include the opening cysteine and the closing phenylalanine or tryptophan. The order of the fields is D gene, CDR3 length, V gene, clone size, J gene, CDR3 DNA, CDR3 protein. D genes are given only for firm matches. Clone size, where shown, is once, few, many, or a class for clones that have expanded.

TRBD1	15	TRBV7-9	NA	TRBJ1-2	TGTGCCAGCAGCTCCCGACAGGGAATTAACTATGGCTACACCTTC	CASSSRQGINYGYTF
TRBD1	14	TRBV5-1	many	TRBJ2-7	TGCGCCAGCAGCTCCAAGACAGGGGCCTACGAGCAGTACTTC	CASSSKTGAYEQYF
NA	15	TRBV7-2	many	TRBJ2-5	TGTGCCAGCAGCCGGGTCTGGGGGGGGCAAGATTCCCAGTACTTC	CASSRVWGGQDSQYF
NA	16	TRBV6-6	many	TRBJ1-3	TGTGCCAGCAGTTACAATCCGGCGGTCTCTGGAAACACCATATATTTT	CASSYNPAVSGNTIYF
NA	14	TRBV5-6	many	TRBJ2-1	TGTGCCAGCAGCTTACCCATCAGCCTGGGAGAGCAGTTCTTC	CASSLPISLGEQFF
TRBD2	15	TRBV5-1	NA	TRBJ2-1	TGCGCCACCTCACCTATAGCGGGAACCTACAATGAGCAGTTCTTC	CATSPIAGTYNEQFF
NA	15	TRBV6-1	many	TRBJ2-7	TGTGCCAGCAGTGTAGCCCTGTCGAGCTCCTACGAGCAGTACTTC	CASSVALSSSYEQYF
NA	19	TRBV20-1	many	TRBJ1-5	TGCAGTGCTAGAAAGGTCTTGGGGGGCTATCAGAATAGCAATCAGCCCCAGCATTTT	CSARKVLGGYQNSNQPQHF
NA	13	TRBV9	many	TRBJ2-5	TGTGCCAGCAGCGCTCGTAGCCAAGAGACCCAGTACTTC	CASSARSQETQYF
TRBD1	14	TRBV2	NA	TRBJ2-1	TGTGCCAGCACAGGACAGGGGGGTACCCGGGAGCAGTTCTTC	CASTGQGGTREQFF
TRBD1	13	TRBV11-3	NA	TRBJ2-5	TGTGCCAGCAGCAACAGGGGTGAAGAGACCCAGTACTTC	CASSNRGEETQYF
TRBD2	14	TRBV18	many	TRBJ2-1	TGTGCCAGCTCACCAGGGACTAGCGTTATTGAGCAGTTCTTC	CASSPGTSVIEQFF
NA	15	TRBV18	many	TRBJ2-7	TGTGCCAGCTCACCAGCGACAGGTGCGGACTACGAGCAGTACTTC	CASSPATGADYEQYF
TRBD2	14	TRBV7-2	many	TRBJ2-5	TGTGCCAGCAGCGCCGCTAGCGGGGGGGGGCCCCAGTACTTC	CASSAASGGGPQYF
TRBD1	13	TRBV5-1	many	TRBJ1-2	TGCGCCAGCAGCCGACAGGGGAGCGATGGCTACACCTTC	CASSRQGSDGYTF
TRBD2	17	TRBV7-9	many	TRBJ2-7	TGTGCCATCCTAACAGGGACTAGCGGAGATCTCCACTACGAGCAGTACTTC	CAILTGTSGDLHYEQYF
TRBD1	14	TRBV27	few	TRBJ2-7	TGTGCCAGCAGTTTCGAGACAGGGGCCTACGAGCAGTACTTC	CASSFETGAYEQYF
NA	15	TRBV3-1	many	TRBJ2-7	TGTGCCAGCAGCCAAACCAGTGGGCAGAGTGGCTCGCCGTACTTC	CASSQTSGQSGSPYF
TRBD1	12	TRBV3-1	many	TRBJ2-1	TGTGCCAGCAGCGACAGGGGGTATGAGCAGTTCTTC	CASSDRGYEQFF
TRBD1	14	TRBV5-1	many	TRBJ2-2	TGCGCCAGCTTCCGGGACAGGGTTGCCGGGGAGCTGTTTTTT	CASFRDRVAGELFF
NA	10	TRBV29-1	many	TRBJ1-2	TGCAGCGTAGCAGGGGAAGGCTACACCTTC	CSVAGEGYTF
NA	13	TRBV18	many	TRBJ2-5	TGTGCCAGCTCACCGCGAAACCAAGAGACCCAGTACTTC	CASSPRNQETQYF
NA	16	TRBV5-1	many	TRBJ2-7	TGCGCCAGCAGCTTGGTTTCAGGGCCTCTTTCCTACGAGCAGTACTTC	CASSLVSGPLSYEQYF
TRBD1	14	TRBV5-1	many	TRBJ2-7	TGCGCCAGCAGCTCACAGGGGAGCTCCTACGAGCAGTACTTC	CASSSQGSSYEQYF
NA	12	TRBV19	many	TRBJ1-1	TGTGCCAGTAAGGAAACGGGAGCCTGGGCTTTCTTT	CASKETGAWAFF
NA	12	TRBV2	many	TRBJ2-2	TGTGCCAGCAGTGTTAACACCGGGGAGCTGTTTTTT	CASSVNTGELFF
NA	13	TRBV4-1	NA	TRBJ2-2	TGTGCCAGCAGCCAAGATAGAGGGGGGGAGCTGTTTTTT	CASSQDRGGELFF
NA	14	TRBV27	many	TRBJ2-5	TGTGCCAGCAGGGGCTTTCAACTCCAGGGGACCCAGTACTTC	CASRGFQLQGTQYF
NA	11	TRBV2	many	TRBJ2-4	TGTGCCAGCAGGGACATATACTTTCAGTACTTC	CASRDIYFQYF
TRBD2	13	TRBV5-6	few	TRBJ2-5	TGTGCCAGCAGTTTGAGGGCTAGCGGGGCCCAGTACTTC	CASSLRASGAQYF
NA	16	TRBV7-7	many	TRBJ2-7	TGTGCCAGCAGCCCAGCTCCGGGGCTGGACTCAGGGGAGCAGTACTTC	CASSPAPGLDSGEQYF
NA	11	TRBV29-1	many	TRBJ2-7	TGCAGCGTTCGGGCAGGGGAAGTGCAGTACTTC	CSVRAGEVQYF
NA	17	TRBV7-2	many	TRBJ2-7	TGTGCCAGCAGCTATACCGCGGGGCAGGGAGCCTCCTACGAGCAGTACTTC	CASSYTAGQGASYEQYF
TRBD1	15	TRBV5-1	NA	TRBJ1-5	TGCGCCAGCAGCTCAGGGACAGGGAGGAATCAGCCCCAGCATTTT	CASSSGTGRNQPQHF
TRBD1	14	TRBV20-1	many	TRBJ2-3	TGCAGTGCTAGCGGGACAGGAGCCCCAGATACGCAGTATTTT	CSASGTGAPDTQYF
NA	14	TRBV20-1	few	TRBJ2-1	TGCAGTGCGGCCCAGGGCTTTCTCTACAATGAGCAGTTCTTC	CSAAQGFLYNEQFF
NA	14	TRBV6-2/TRBV6-3	many	TRBJ1-2	TGTGCCAGCAGTAAACTGACAGGCGACTATGGCTACACCTTC	CASSKLTGDYGYTF
NA	15	TRBV15	many	TRBJ2-3	TGTGCCACCAGCAGAGACTCAGACCTCACAGATACGCAGTATTTT	CATSRDSDLTDTQYF
TRBD2	16	TRBV6-2/TRBV6-3	many	TRBJ2-3	TGTGCCAGCAAGTTAGCGGGGACGATATTCACAGATACGCAGTATTTT	CASKLAGTIFTDTQYF
NA	13	TRBV12-5	many	TRBJ2-2	TGTGCTAGTGCCCCCCTTAACGGCGGGGAGCTGTTTTTT	CASAPLNGGELFF
NA	22	TRBV23-1	many	TRBJ2-1	TGCGCCAGCAGTCAATCGGGAAGGGGGGGGCCTCTTCCCAGGTTTACAAACGATGAGCAGTTCTTC	CASSQSGRGGPLPRFTNDEQFF
TRBD1	19	TRBV5-6	many	TRBJ2-1	TGTGCCAGCAGCTGGGGCCTCAGGGGGCGGCCTAGCTCCTACAATGAGCAGTTCTTC	CASSWGLRGRPSSYNEQFF
NA	14	TRBV6-4	NA	TRBJ2-2	NA	CASSDSATGELFFF
TRBD1	14	TRBV5-1	many	TRBJ2-7	TGCGCCAGCAGCTCCGGGACAGCTACCTACGAGCAGTACTTC	CASSSGTATYEQYF
NA	15	TRBV19	many	TRBJ1-5	TGTGCCAGTAGCCCCACAGTGGGGGCTGATCAGCCCCAGCATTTT	CASSPTVGADQPQHF
TRBD1	15	TRBV6-6	many	TRBJ2-2	TGTGCCAGCCTCGGGGGGACAGGGGGGACCGGGGAGCTGTTTTTT	CASLGGTGGTGELFF
NA	13	TRBV2	many	TRBJ1-2	TGTGCCAGCCACGGACTGAAGAACTATGGCTACACCTTC	CASHGLKNYGYTF
NA	14	TRBV10-3	many	TRBJ1-1	TGTGCCATCACCAGTGACTTAAGGACCACTGAAGCTTTCTTT	CAITSDLRTTEAFF
NA	10	TRBV6-6	many	TRBJ2-3	TGTGCCAGCAGCCTGGATACGCAGTATTTT	CASSLDTQYF
NA	14	TRBV3-1	many	TRBJ2-5	TGTGCCAGCAGCCACCCTCCCGGCGGGGAGACCCAGTACTTC	CASSHPPGGETQYF
NA	15	TRBV6-2/TRBV6-3	few	TRBJ2-3	TGTGCCAGCAGGCCGGACTTGCGATCCACAGATACGCAGTATTTT	CASRPDLRSTDTQYF
NA	14	TRBV7-6	many	TRBJ2-7	TGTGCCAGCAGCTTAGCCACGGGGCCCCACGAGCAGTACTTC	CASSLATGPHEQYF
NA	13	TRBV15	many	TRBJ2-3	TGTGCCACCAGGGGGACCGGGGGAGATACGCAGTATTTT	CATRGTGGDTQYF
TRBD1	16	TRBV20-1	many	TRBJ2-7	TGCAGTGCTAGAGAACAAGTGTGGACAGGGGACCACGAGCAGTACTTC	CSAREQVWTGDHEQYF